Sequencing of this TCR beta chain was carried out in a study of cytomegalovirus exposure and HLA in healthy donors. Study-level points and caveats: In a later analysis, specific HLA alleles were associated with 15,000 to 20,000 TCR beta sequences at a 0.05 false discovery rate. Cytomegalovirus-associated TCR beta chains were listed, numbering some 170. CMV serostatus stood as the only immune exposure information on hand. A later analysis found most CMV-associated TCR beta chains apparently HLA-restricted.

60 Vbeta and 13 Jbeta primers were used in PCR. Repertoires were generated with immunoSEQ multiplex PCR, while TCRdb's copy carries only in-frame clones and drops some. The data show approximately 180,000 clones, more than 75% seen once. Details on this clone: Its antigen is as yet unknown.

This receptor was taken from a girl in the first two years of life in good health and CMV-seronegative. The sample consisted of PBMCs.

The CDR3, as DNA: TGTGCCAGTAGGACAGTATATGGCTACACCTTC. Translation gives CASRTVYGYTF. The chain joins TRBV19 to TRBJ1-2, with D tentatively TRBD1 (5 bases). This CDR3 spans 11 amino acids. Germline CDR1 reads LNHDA; CDR2 reads SQIVND (reference sequence). Trimming cost V 6 bases and J 5 bases, with 7 bases left between them. Full variable domain (outside the CDR3, taken from reference TRBV19 and TRBJ1-2): DGGITQSPKYLFRKEGQNVTLSCEQNLNHDAMYWYRQDPGQGLRLIYYSQIVNDFQKGDIAEGYSVSREKKESFPLTVTSAQKNPTAFYLCASRTVYGYTFGSGTRLTVV.